These T cell receptor beta chains were read from a single sample in a study of blood T cell repertoires in COVID-19. The repertoire was sequenced with immunoSEQ multiplex PCR; TCRdb's copy has only in-frame clones and lacks some. The sample has under 150,000 clones; 70% to 90% are singletons. The sample consisted of PBMCs or T cells enriched from blood (not recorded which). The source is a woman aged 45-59 years who had recovered from COVID-19. CDR3s include the opening cysteine and the closing phenylalanine or tryptophan.

v_call cdr3_aa
TRBV10-3 CAISLDSSGNTIYF
TRBV7-8 CASSHEAGVEKLFF
TRBV24-1 CATSDPTRGTLEQFF
TRBV3-1/TRBV3-2 CASSHLRGGPNYGYTF
TRBV7-6 CASSLGGANSYNEQFF
TRBV10-3 CAISELGSQETQYF
TRBV28 CASSYREKGSYEQYF
TRBV12-3/TRBV12-4 CASSLRQGYEQYF
TRBV4-3 CASSQDDRPSNTEAFF
TRBV10-3 CAISESVPERGRRRNIQYF
TRBV19 CASSIVGGSGTEAFF
TRBV11-2 CASSLVAGGYTF
TRBV6-5 CASSAGRMNTEAFF
TRBV10-3 CAIRDSGNEQFF
TRBV3-1/TRBV3-2 CASSQGLAANEQFF
TRBV7-6 CASGKLHYPMNTEAFF
TRBV27 CASSLSGQVDEQYF
TRBV11-2 CASSLDGTSPRTYNEQFF
TRBV9 CASSAGGFNTGELFF
TRBV4-3 CASSLDGTGFYEQYF
TRBV27 CASSSPRTSGGAPGANVLTF
TRBV5-4 CASSPRDRGTDTQYF
TRBV2 CASSRPGELSGNTIYF
TRBV19 CASNAGQGNYGYTF
TRBV2 CASTRTDDTSNQPQHF
TRBV4-1 CASSPYRDSPNEQFF